These 30 T cell receptor beta chains originate from one sample sequenced in a study of blood T cell repertoires in COVID-19. Libraries were prepared by immunoSEQ multiplex PCR; TCRdb keeps only in-frame clonotypes and omits some of them. The sample shows roughly 500,000 clones, 85% to 90% of them seen only once. Sequenced material: PBMCs or T cells enriched from blood (not recorded which). All receptors derive from a woman aged 40 to 50 who had recovered from COVID-19.

The chain is built from TRBV29-1 and TRBJ1-3, with a tentative D call TRBD1 (5 bases). CDR1 and CDR2 from the germline V gene are SQVTM and ANQGSEA. Trimming stripped 2 bases from V and 3 bases from J, with 14 bases between. This CDR3 spans 15 amino acids. CDR3 sequence reads: CSVEPFQGNGNTIYF. For the CDR3, the DNA is TGCAGCGTTGAACCATTCCAGGGCAATGGAAACACCATATATTTT.

In this sample, this clone turned up many times. The chain is built from TRBV6-4 and TRBJ2-2; no clear D. CDR3 length: 12 amino acids. V was trimmed by 8 bases and J by 3 bases, leaving 7 bases between them. Germline V gene lookup returns CDR1 MRHNA and CDR2 SNTAGT. The CDR3 bases are TGTGCCAGCCCCCATTACACCGGGGAGCTGTTTTTT. This sequence encodes CASPHYTGELFF.

This clone came up once. J is TRBJ2-2 and V is TRBV14; 10 nucleotides line up with TRBD2. This CDR3 has 16 amino acids. Germline V gene data show CDR1 as SGHDN and CDR2 as FVKESK. V lost 5 bases, J lost 6 bases, and 9 bases stayed unmatched. In nucleotides, the CDR3 is TGTGCCAGCAGCTCTTCTAGCGGGAGTGGGGCCGGGGAGCTGTTTTTT. It is translated as CASSSSSGSGAGELFF.

The chain is built from TRBV5-1 and TRBJ1-1; 7 positions agree with TRBD1. Germline V gene sequence: CDR1 SGHRS, CDR2 YFSETQ. CDR3 length: 17 residues. Germline trimming cut 0 bases from V and 0 bases from J; bases unmatched to any gene: 8. CDR3 coding DNA: TGCGCCAGCAGCTTGGCCAAAGGGGGCGGGGTGAACACTGAAGCTTTCTTT. Its translation is CASSLAKGGGVNTEAFF.

For this clone: The sample has other DNA sequences that encode this CDR3 too. The chain links TRBV6-5 to TRBJ2-3, with D perhaps matching TRBD1 (5 bases). From germline, CDR1 is MNHEY and CDR2 SVGAGI. The CDR3 runs to 13 residues. V gave up 6 bases and J gave up 1 base, with 8 bases separating them. Here the CDR3 DNA reads TGTGCCAGCAGGGGGCCCGGCACAGATACGCAGTATTTT. Protein product: CASRGPGTDTQYF.

The chain employs TRBV11-2 and TRBJ2-2, with a tentative D call TRBD2 (6 bases). Trimming took off 7 bases at V and 2 bases at J, with 17 bases between the two ends. Germline V CDR1 and CDR2: SGHAT, FQNNGV. CDR3 length: 16 amino acids. This CDR3 reads CASTLSGLINTGELFF. In DNA form, the CDR3 reads TGTGCCAGCACCCTCTCGGGACTGATAAACACCGGGGAGCTGTTTTTT.

The chain couples TRBV18 to TRBJ2-2, with D perhaps TRBD2 (5 bases). V was pared by 4 bases and J by 4 bases, with 16 bases between. Germline assignment: CDR1 KGHSH and CDR2 LQKENI. The CDR3 runs 16 residues. The CDR3 nucleotides read TGTGCCAGCTCACAAGGTCCTGGCGCGGGCACCGGGGAGCTGTTTTTT. It yields the protein CASSQGPGAGTGELFF. The full variable domain, rest sourced from reference TRBV18 and TRBJ2-2, is NAGVMQNPRHLVRRRGQEARLRCSPMKGHSHVYWYRQLPEEGLKFMVYLQKENIIDESGMPKERFSAEFPKEGPSILRIQQVVRGDSAAYFCASSQGPGAGTGELFFGEGSRLTVL.

This clone showed up just once. V usage is TRBV29-1 and J usage is TRBJ1-2, with 8 bases aligning to TRBD1. The CDR3 extends over 12 amino acids. Germline CDR1 SQVTM, CDR2 ANQGSEA. The J segment lost 11 bases and the V segment lost 8 bases, leaving 13 bases of the junction unmatched. The DNA of the CDR3 is TGCAGCATCCGACCTATGACAGGGGCTTACACCTTC. Its protein product is CSIRPMTGAYTF.

This chain links TRBV10-3 with TRBJ1-2, with D possibly matching TRBD1 (6 bases). The CDR3 spans 16 residues. Germline V gene data show CDR1 as ENHRY and CDR2 as SYGVKD. Trimming pared 0 bases from V and 3 bases from J, leaving 14 bases between. CDR3 nucleotide sequence: TGTGCCATCAGTGAGTCGAGGGGGGGCGCGGACTATGGCTACACCTTC. Translating it yields CAISESRGGADYGYTF.

J is TRBJ2-7 and V is TRBV10-3, with D possibly being TRBD1 (7 bases). Germline-derived CDR1 and CDR2 are ENHRY and SYGVKD. V was pared by 6 bases and J by 2 bases, with 11 bases between. CDR3 size: 13 residues. Here the CDR3 DNA reads TGTGCCATCAGCAGGGGGGAGACCTACGAGCAGTACTTC. Its translation is CAISRGETYEQYF.

V usage is TRBV5-4 and J usage is TRBJ2-5; TRBD1 agrees at 7 bases. The germline CDR1 and CDR2 sequences are SGHNT and YYREEE (reference sequence). V was pared by 2 bases and J by 4 bases, with 11 bases of the junction left unmatched. The CDR3 is 16 residues long. The CDR3 bases are TGTGCCAGCAGCTTTCCCACAGGGGTGGACGGAGAGACCCAGTACTTC. It codes for CASSFPTGVDGETQYF. Full variable domain (outside the CDR3, taken from reference TRBV5-4 and TRBJ2-5): ETGVTQSPTHLIKTRGQQVTLRCSSQSGHNTVSWYQQALGQGPQFIFQYYREEENGRGNFPPRFSGLQFPNYSSELNVNALELDDSALYLCASSFPTGVDGETQYFGPGTRLLVL.

The chain carries TRBV3-1 (or the pseudogene TRBV3-2) and TRBJ2-4, with TRBD1 matching over 8 bases. The CDR3 is made up of 16 amino acids. The germline V gene encodes CDR1 LGHDT and CDR2 YNNKEL (reference sequence). The J segment lost 9 bases and the V segment lost 0 bases, leaving 10 bases of the junction unmatched. The CDR3 loop is CASSQDYMAGGRIQYF. The CDR3 region has the DNA TGTGCCAGCAGCCAAGATTATATGGCAGGGGGCCGCATTCAGTACTTC.

The chain has TRBV5-6 and TRBJ2-7, with TRBD1 as a possible D gene (7 bases). There are 15 residues in the CDR3. Germline V CDR1 and CDR2: SGHDT, YYEEEE. Trimming removed 2 bases from V and 1 base from J, with 13 bases in between. The CDR3 DNA follows: TGTGCCAGCAGCTTCCAGGGGGGCGGTTCCTACGAGCAGTACTTC. Encoded protein: CASSFQGGGSYEQYF.

The CDR3 sequence is CASSRRKWTGYGYTF. CDR3 DNA sequence: TGTGCCAGCAGCCGTAGAAAGTGGACAGGGTATGGCTACACCTTC. The chain joins TRBV11-3 to TRBJ1-2; 8 bases are a match to TRBD1. Trimming took 5 bases from V and 5 from J; bases not matched to a gene: 10. Germline V CDR1 and CDR2: SGHNT, YENEEA. The CDR3 has 15 residues.

This chain joins TRBV14 and TRBJ1-1, with D unclear. This CDR3 has 13 residues. Trimming took 4 bases from V and 6 from J, leaving 12 bases between them. CDR1 SGHDN and CDR2 FVKESK come from the germline V gene. The CDR3 nucleotides read TGTGCCAGCAGCCTCCACATGGAGCCTGAAGCTTTCTTT. Translation gives CASSLHMEPEAFF.

The chain has TRBV9 and TRBJ2-7; 7 bases line up with TRBD2. CDR3 length: 14 residues. The germline V gene encodes CDR1 SGDLS and CDR2 YYNGEE. V was clipped by 0 bases and J by 4 bases; unmatched bases: 4. Here the CDR3 reads CASSVEGGSYEQYF. As DNA, the CDR3 is TGTGCCAGCAGCGTAGAAGGCGGGAGTTACGAGCAGTACTTC.

The chain is built from TRBV29-1 and TRBJ2-7, with D tentatively TRBD1 (5 bases). The CDR3 length is 13 residues. Germline V gives CDR1 SQVTM, CDR2 ANQGSEA. Trimming left V 6 bases short and J 2 bases short, with 14 bases between. CDR3 coding DNA: TGCAGCGTACAGGAGATACCTGCCTACGAGCAGTACTTC. Protein product: CSVQEIPAYEQYF.

The rearrangement joins TRBV4-2 to TRBJ2-5; perhaps TRBD2 as D (6 bases). The ends were cut back, 4 bases at V and 2 bases at J, with 14 bases in the middle. The germline gives CDR1 LGHNA, CDR2 YNFKEQ. The CDR3 is made up of 15 amino acids. DNA for the CDR3: TGTGCCAGCAGCCCGGAGGGGCGTGGGCAAGAGACCCAGTACTTC. It is translated as CASSPEGRGQETQYF.

In DNA form, the CDR3 reads TGTGCCAGCAGCCCCCCCGGAATCCAGGGAAGAAACCAAGAGACCCAGTACTTC. Amino acid sequence: CASSPPGIQGRNQETQYF. The V and J genes are TRBV3-1 (or the pseudogene TRBV3-2) and TRBJ2-5; maybe TRBD1 (5 bases). The V gene's germline CDR1 is LGHDT and CDR2 YNNKEL (reference sequence). The CDR3 length is 18 residues. The germline V and J ends were trimmed by 4 bases and 0 bases, with 21 bases remaining between them.

This clone was observed once. The chain recombines TRBV6-4 with TRBJ2-1; D remains unclear. Germline V gene data show CDR1 as MRHNA and CDR2 as SNTAGT. V shed 0 bases and J shed 0 bases, with 12 bases lying between them. This CDR3 is built from 17 residues. CDR3 protein: CASSDSEESFSYNEQFF. CDR3 bases: TGTGCCAGCAGTGACTCAGAGGAGAGCTTCTCCTACAATGAGCAGTTCTTC.

J is TRBJ2-1 and V is TRBV27, with D possibly TRBD1 on 5 matching bases. The CDR3 is made up of 21 amino acids. Germline V gene lookup returns CDR1 MNHEY and CDR2 SMNVEV (reference sequence). With 2 bases removed from V and 1 base from J, the gap between germline ends came to 27 bases. CDR3 protein: CASSLGQGRVPPKGSYNEQFF. The CDR3 DNA follows: TGTGCCAGCAGTTTAGGTCAGGGCAGGGTACCCCCAAAGGGATCCTACAATGAGCAGTTCTTC.

The V call is TRBV6-5, the J call TRBJ1-2, with no clear D. The CDR3 is made up of 16 amino acids. Germline lookup yields CDR1 MNHEY and CDR2 SVGAGI. The ends were cut back, 0 bases at V and 4 bases at J, with 15 bases in the middle. This CDR3 reads CASSYSRVGHPYGYTF. CDR3 sequence (DNA): TGTGCCAGCAGTTACTCGAGGGTGGGCCACCCCTATGGCTACACCTTC.

The chain carries TRBV11-2 and TRBJ1-4; 7 positions agree with TRBD1. With 0 bases clipped from V and 6 bases from J, the junction kept 4 bases outside the gene matches. The CDR3 totals 15 residues. Looked up from germline, CDR1 is SGHAT and CDR2 is FQNNGV. The CDR3 region has the DNA TGTGCCAGCAGCTTAGATCTTGGGACAGATGAAAAACTGTTTTTT. The encoded protein is CASSLDLGTDEKLFF.

The J gene is TRBJ1-1, the V gene TRBV9; 9 bases match TRBD1. V dropped 4 bases and J dropped 8; count of bases not matched to a gene: 9. CDR1 and CDR2 (germline): SGDLS, YYNGEE. CDR3 length: 14 amino acids. The CDR3 loop is CASSLYRDREEAFF. The DNA of the CDR3 is TGTGCCAGCAGCTTATACCGGGACAGGGAAGAAGCTTTCTTT. Drawing the rest from reference TRBV9 and TRBJ1-1, the complete variable domain is DSGVTQTPKHLITATGQRVTLRCSPRSGDLSVYWYQQSLDQGLQFLIQYYNGEERAKGNILERFSAQQFPDLHSELNLSSLELGDSALYFCASSLYRDREEAFFGQGTRLTVV.

The V call is TRBV19, the J call TRBJ1-1, with D possibly TRBD1 on 5 matching bases. V was clipped by 3 bases and J by 1 base, with 15 bases between them. The CDR3 loop spans 16 amino acids. Germline CDR1 LNHDA, CDR2 SQIVND (reference sequence). The CDR3 loop is CASSMGGVRSNTEAFF. The CDR3 DNA follows: TGTGCCAGTAGTATGGGGGGGGTACGGTCGAACACTGAAGCTTTCTTT.

The V gene is TRBV12-3 or TRBV12-4, the J gene TRBJ1-2, with 7 bases that match TRBD1. The length of the CDR3 is 12 residues. J lost 8 bases, V lost 5 bases, and 5 bases had no gene match. CDR3 DNA: TGTGCCAGCAGTGTCAGGGGGAGAGGCTACACCTTC. Encoded protein: CASSVRGRGYTF.

The chain is built from TRBV24-1 and TRBJ2-5; TRBD1 matches at 7 bases. The CDR3 is 15 amino acids. V was clipped by 2 bases and J by 4 bases; unmatched bases: 6. Germline V gene data show CDR1 as KGHDR and CDR2 as SFDVKD. The chain's CDR3 is CATSDSRTGGETQYF. The CDR3 coding sequence is TGTGCCACCAGTGATTCAAGGACAGGAGGAGAGACCCAGTACTTC.

V usage is TRBV12-2 and J usage is TRBJ1-2; the listed D gene, TRBD1, was not tested against the DNA. TRBV12-2 is a pseudogene locus. This CDR3 contains 16 residues. The CDR3 nucleotides are TGTGCAAGTCGCTTAGGGGGTCAGGACATCAGGGATGGCTACACCTTC. Amino acid sequence: CASRLGGQDIRDGYTF.

The J gene is TRBJ2-7, the V gene TRBV9; weak D call: TRBD1 (6 bases). The V gene's germline CDR1 is SGDLS and CDR2 YYNGEE. V was clipped by 3 bases and J by 2 bases, with 12 bases between them. The length of the CDR3 is 14 residues. The CDR3 loop reads CASSAGQQTYEQYF. CDR3 sequence (DNA): TGTGCCAGCAGCGCCGGACAGCAGACCTACGAGCAGTACTTC.

The chain links TRBV7-2 to TRBJ1-1, with D tentatively TRBD1 (5 bases). Germline CDR1 is SGHTA and CDR2 is FQGNSA. Trimming removed 2 bases at V and 5 bases at J, with 12 bases between. This CDR3 contains 14 residues. CDR3 nucleotides: TGTGCCAGCAGCTTATGGGGCGAGGCGACTGAAGCTTTCTTT. Its translation is CASSLWGEATEAFF.